A selection of T cell receptor beta chains follows, all from one sample in a study of blood T cell repertoires in COVID-19. The method was immunoSEQ multiplex PCR; TCRdb's version includes in-frame clones alone and lacks a portion of them. The table records fewer than 250,000 clones, under 90% of them present only once. The material sequenced was peripheral blood. Receptor source: a woman aged 80 or over with COVID-19, enrolled during active disease. The conserved cysteine and the conserved F or W are not part of the CDR3 here.

J gene	V gene	CDR3 protein
TRBJ1-1	TRBV6-4	ASRNQPGQLNTEAF
TRBJ1-1	TRBV11-2	ASSINWGEAF
TRBJ2-1	TRBV12-1	ASSSLIGTRGYNEQF
TRBJ2-1	TRBV18	ASSPPQYASGAGAEQF
TRBJ1-4	TRBV28	ASSQTQGFLGEKLF
TRBJ1-5	TRBV3-1/TRBV3-2	ASSQDLGRNQPQH
TRBJ1-2	TRBV18	ASSPNPGGDYVYT
TRBJ1-6	TRBV7-9	ASSLGGGNPD
TRBJ1-6	TRBV6-6	ASSIQGKNSPLH
TRBJ1-6	TRBV6-1	ASSDKKGGNSPLH
TRBJ1-6	TRBV5-1	ASSVGQNYNSPLH
TRBJ1-4	TRBV5-6	ASSLSRGSEKLF
TRBJ1-1	TRBV13	ASSIQGLSEAF
TRBJ1-2	TRBV29-1	SGSAAGYGYT
TRBJ2-2	TRBV11-1	ASSAGQGDGELF
TRBJ1-6	TRBV5-1	ASSGDLGKSSPLH
TRBJ2-7	TRBV19	ASSIGGRGIYEQY
TRBJ2-1	TRBV7-2	ASSLVSGGYNEQF
TRBJ2-1	TRBV5-4	ASSFGGQARSYNEQF
TRBJ2-5	TRBV5-1	ASSTQGGETQY
TRBJ1-2	TRBV19	ASSISNREGYGYT
TRBJ2-5	TRBV5-3	ARRLRHREQETQY
TRBJ1-6	TRBV6-5	ASSNRGNNSPLH